Below are 16 T cell receptor beta chains sequenced from a single sample in a study of blood T cell repertoires in COVID-19. Profiled with immunoSEQ multiplex PCR; TCRdb holds only in-frame clones, not every one. The sample lists roughly 3,400 clones, roughly 74% seen once, with just over 20% in the top ten. The sequenced material came from peripheral blood. The receptors come from a man between 65 and 85 years old with active COVID-19.

As concerns this clone: At one end, the junction sequence differs from germline, possibly due to a read error. The chain uses TRBV5-1 and TRBJ1-1; D not certain. CDR1 is SGHRS and CDR2 is YFSETQ in the germline V gene. There are 12 residues in the CDR3. Written as DNA, the CDR3 is TGCGCCAGCACCTTGGGCGGGGAAGAAGCTTTCTTT. Translated: CASTLGGEEAFF.

The chain couples TRBV25-1 to TRBJ2-7; a possible D gene is TRBD1 (6 bases). CDR1 is MGHDK, CDR2 SYGVNS, per germline. Trimming pared 1 base from V and 3 bases from J, leaving 13 bases between. The CDR3 is made up of 15 amino acids. The CDR3 sequence is CASSESGRGFYEQYF. The CDR3 bases are TGTGCCAGCAGTGAATCAGGCAGGGGCTTCTACGAGCAGTACTTC.

The chain uses TRBV7-9 and TRBJ2-7; the D gene is possibly TRBD2 (6 bases). CDR3 length: 15 residues. Germline CDR1 is SEHNR and CDR2 is FQNEAQ (reference sequence). Between the trimmed V and J ends, which lost 5 bases and 0 bases, there was a span of 14 bases. CDR3 sequence reads: CASSLMEGSSYEQYF. CDR3 coding DNA: TGTGCCAGCAGCCTAATGGAGGGTTCCTCCTACGAGCAGTACTTC.

By sample fraction, this clone is medium-sized. J is TRBJ1-1 and V is TRBV19; D possibly corresponds to TRBD1 (6 bases). The V gene's germline CDR1 is LNHDA and CDR2 SQIVND (reference sequence). The CDR3 contains 15 residues. Trimming removed 7 bases from V and 0 bases from J, with 15 bases in between. The CDR3, as DNA: TGTGCCAGTAAAGTAGGGGGGGCTTTGAACACTGAAGCTTTCTTT. This sequence encodes CASKVGGALNTEAFF. The full variable domain, in which reference TRBV19 and TRBJ1-1 provide the parts outside the CDR3, is DGGITQSPKYLFRKEGQNVTLSCEQNLNHDAMYWYRQDPGQGLRLIYYSQIVNDFQKGDIAEGYSVSREKKESFPLTVTSAQKNPTAFYLCASKVGGALNTEAFFGQGTRLTVV.

The chain uses TRBV5-1 and TRBJ2-7; 9 bases are shared with TRBD2. V was clipped by 4 bases and J by 5 bases; unmatched bases: 7. The germline gives CDR1 SGHRS, CDR2 YFSETQ. The CDR3 length is 14 residues. The chain's CDR3 is CASSQLAGAHEQYF. CDR3 bases: TGCGCCAGCAGCCAGTTAGCGGGAGCCCACGAGCAGTACTTC.

By share, this clone ranks as medium-sized. V gene TRBV4-2 combines with J gene TRBJ1-2; a possible D gene is TRBD1 (5 bases). There are 15 residues in the CDR3. The ends were cut back, 2 bases at V and 3 bases at J, with 13 bases in the middle. Germline-derived CDR1 and CDR2 are LGHNA and YNFKEQ. CDR3: CASSQYKTGDYGYTF. The CDR3 DNA follows: TGTGCCAGCAGCCAATATAAAACAGGAGACTATGGCTACACCTTC.

This chain joins TRBV7-9 and TRBJ2-1; tentative D call: TRBD2 (6 bases). The V and J ends lost 5 bases and 9 bases respectively, with 20 bases between them. The CDR3 spans 15 residues. Germline V gives CDR1 SEHNR, CDR2 FQNEAQ (reference sequence). The CDR3 reads CASSPWGGGDSEQFF. The CDR3 bases are TGTGCCAGCAGCCCATGGGGTGGAGGGGACTCTGAGCAGTTCTTC.

The rearrangement links TRBV5-1 to TRBJ1-6, with TRBD1 matching over 9 bases. Germline V gene sequence: CDR1 SGHRS, CDR2 YFSETQ. With V trimmed by 0 bases and J by 7 bases, 5 bases remained unmatched. This CDR3 contains 16 residues. The CDR3: CASSLAGQGGNSPLHF. CDR3 coding DNA: TGCGCCAGCAGCTTGGCGGGACAGGGCGGGAATTCACCCCTCCACTTT.

The chain employs TRBV18 and TRBJ1-6; the match to TRBD1 covers 8 bases. The germline V gene has CDR1 KGHSH and CDR2 LQKENI. The CDR3 spans 15 residues. V shed 3 bases, J shed 7 bases, and the junction held 5 bases outside the gene matches. DNA of the CDR3: TGTGCCAGCTCACCGGAGACAGGGGAGAATTCACCCCTCCACTTT. This codes for CASSPETGENSPLHF. The entire variable domain, with the rest obtained from reference TRBV18 and TRBJ1-6, is as follows: NAGVMQNPRHLVRRRGQEARLRCSPMKGHSHVYWYRQLPEEGLKFMVYLQKENIIDESGMPKERFSAEFPKEGPSILRIQQVVRGDSAAYFCASSPETGENSPLHFGNGTRLTVT.

J is TRBJ2-1 and V is TRBV28, with TRBD2 as a possible D gene (5 bases). This CDR3 region has 15 residues. Germline CDR1 reads MDHEN; CDR2 reads SYDVKM. The V gene lost 8 bases and the J gene lost 3 bases, with 17 bases spanning the gap. CDR3 nucleotides: TGTGCCAGCTCAAATCGGGGTGGGCACTACAATGAGCAGTTCTTC. As protein: CASSNRGGHYNEQFF. Full variable domain (missing parts from reference TRBV28 and TRBJ2-1): DVKVTQSSRYLVKRTGEKVFLECVQDMDHENMFWYRQDPGLGLRLIYFSYDVKMKEKGDIPEGYSVSREKKERFSLILESASTNQTSMYLCASSNRGGHYNEQFFGPGTRLTVL.

This clone was detected a few times. The chain uses TRBV27 and TRBJ2-1; D remains unclear. The CDR3 is 13 amino acids. The V end lost 6 bases, the J end lost 2 bases, and 8 bases lay between the germline ends. Germline V gene sequence: CDR1 MNHEY, CDR2 SMNVEV (reference sequence). CDR3 coding DNA: TGTGCCAGCAGCTCAAGCACCTACAATGAGCAGTTCTTC. It yields the protein CASSSSTYNEQFF.

The V call is TRBV7-7, the J call TRBJ2-3; 8 bases line up with TRBD1. CDR1 and CDR2 (germline): SSHAT, FNYEAQ (reference sequence). V was clipped by 5 bases and J by 4 bases; unmatched bases: 11. The CDR3 sequence is 16 residues long. The CDR3 spells CASSPELARGPDTQYF. CDR3 DNA: TGTGCCAGCAGCCCCGAATTGGCCAGGGGGCCAGATACGCAGTATTTT.

The V gene is TRBV5-4, the J gene TRBJ1-2, with D unclear. Germline CDR1 and CDR2: SGHNT and YYREEE (reference sequence). CDR3 size: 11 residues. V was trimmed by 0 bases and J by 6 bases, leaving 3 bases between them. Written as DNA, the CDR3 is TGTGCCAGCAGCTTGGGGCATGGCTACACCTTC. Its protein is CASSLGHGYTF.

This clone is categorized as medium-sized. The CDR3 nucleotides read TGTGCCAGCAGCCCTCTAGGACAGGGTAATGGCTACACCTTC. It encodes CASSPLGQGNGYTF. The chain combines TRBV3-1 (or the pseudogene TRBV3-2) with TRBJ1-2; 8 bases are shared with TRBD1. V dropped 4 bases and J dropped 6; count of bases not matched to a gene: 7. The CDR3 is 14 amino acids. Per the germline V gene, CDR1 is LGHDT and CDR2 is YNNKEL (reference sequence).

The V gene is TRBV19, the J gene TRBJ2-1; D not certain. Per the germline V gene, CDR1 is LNHDA and CDR2 is SQIVND (reference sequence). The CDR3 has 17 amino acids. The V end lost 0 bases, the J end lost 7 bases, and 19 bases lay between the germline ends. The CDR3 sequence is CASSIDHVEQLWNEQFF. The CDR3 DNA follows: TGTGCCAGTAGTATAGATCACGTCGAACAGCTCTGGAATGAGCAGTTCTTC.

This rearrangement joins TRBV19 to TRBJ1-1; the D gene is possibly TRBD1 (5 bases). V was trimmed by 6 bases and J by 3 bases, leaving 8 bases between them. Germline V gene sequence: CDR1 LNHDA, CDR2 SQIVND (reference sequence). This CDR3 region has 12 residues. The CDR3 spells CASRPGYTEAFF. Written as DNA, the CDR3 is TGTGCCAGTAGGCCAGGGTACACTGAAGCTTTCTTT.